The rows below give T cell receptor beta chains drawn from one sample of a study of blood T cell repertoires in COVID-19. Sequencing used immunoSEQ multiplex PCR; TCRdb keeps in-frame clones, though not all of them. The sample carries some 130,000 clones, 70% to 85% recorded once. The sample was peripheral blood. The source is a man aged 60 to 69 who had recovered from COVID-19. Each CDR3 is given with its conserved first and last residue. The D gene is left open where the match is weak. Clone size appears in some rows only: once, few, many, or a class for an expanded clone.

TRBJ1-6	few	TRBV28	.	TGTGCCAGCAGTTTACTACAGGAAACCCTTCACCCCCTCCACTTT	CASSLLQETLHPLHF
TRBJ1-5	.	TRBV7-2	.	TGTGCCAGCAGCTTTTTCGCTCAGAGCAATCAGCCCCAGCATTTT	CASSFFAQSNQPQHF
TRBJ2-6	.	TRBV19	TRBD1	TGTGCCAGCGACAGGGTAGGGGCCAACGTCCTGACTTTC	CASDRVGANVLTF
TRBJ2-7	.	TRBV28	.	TGTGCCAGCAGATTCACGGGAAGGGACACCTACGAGCAGTACTTC	CASRFTGRDTYEQYF
TRBJ2-7	.	TRBV5-1	TRBD2	TGCGCCAGCAGCTTAACAGCGGGGGGCCGGGGGTACGAGCAGTACTTC	CASSLTAGGRGYEQYF
TRBJ2-6	.	TRBV4-3	TRBD1	TGCGCCAGCAGCCAAACCTCGGACAGGGCTGGGGCCAACGTCCTGACTTTC	CASSQTSDRAGANVLTF
TRBJ1-1	.	TRBV30	.	TGTGCCTGGAGTTGGGGGGGGAACACTGAAGCTTTCTTT	CAWSWGGNTEAFF
TRBJ1-2	.	TRBV18	TRBD1	TGTGCCAGCTCACCAGGACAGGGGGCAGCTGGCTACACCTTC	CASSPGQGAAGYTF
TRBJ2-1	once	TRBV9	TRBD2	TGTGCCAGCAGCGTTAGCGGGAGTAGGACTTCCGATGAGCAGTTCTTC	CASSVSGSRTSDEQFF
TRBJ1-2	.	TRBV6-2/TRBV6-3	.	TGTGCCAGCAGTTATTGGGACATTGGCTACACCTTC	CASSYWDIGYTF
TRBJ2-3	.	TRBV11-3	.	TGTGCCAGCAGCCCGGAGGGGAGGACAGATACGCAGTATTTT	CASSPEGRTDTQYF
TRBJ1-5	.	TRBV6-5	.	TGTGCCACTCGCCCTAACAGGCGCAATCAGCCCCAGCATTTT	CATRPNRRNQPQHF
TRBJ2-1	.	TRBV27	.	TGTGCCAGCAGTTTAGGACTGTACAATGAGCAGTTCTTC	CASSLGLYNEQFF
TRBJ2-3	.	TRBV7-7	TRBD2	TGTGCTAGCAGCATGGGGTACGGGACTAGCGGGAGGGCGTCAGATACGCAGTATTTT	CASSMGYGTSGRASDTQYF
TRBJ1-1	.	TRBV28	.	TGTGCCAGCAGTTCCCAACAGGGATTGACAGCTTTCTTT	CASSSQQGLTAFF
TRBJ2-7	.	TRBV5-4	.	TGTGCCAGCAATGTGGCAGGGACATACGAGCAGTACTTC	CASNVAGTYEQYF
TRBJ2-2	.	TRBV5-1	TRBD1	TGCGCCAGCAGCTTGGTGCTTGGGACAGGGTTAGCCGGGGAGCTGTTTTTT	CASSLVLGTGLAGELFF
TRBJ2-1	few	TRBV28	.	TGTGCCAGCAGGGCAGTTAATGAGCAGTTCTTC	CASRAVNEQFF
TRBJ2-2	.	TRBV7-2	.	TGTGCCAGCAGCTTAGAGGACAGACTCACCGGGGAGCTGTTTTTT	CASSLEDRLTGELFF
TRBJ1-4	.	TRBV19	TRBD1	TGTGCCAGTAGCAATCGAATGAACAGGGGAACTAATGAAAAACTGTTTTTT	CASSNRMNRGTNEKLFF
TRBJ2-6	.	TRBV12-5	.	TGTGCTAGTGGGATCACGGCTGGGGCCAACGTCCTGACTTTC	CASGITAGANVLTF
TRBJ1-4	.	TRBV11-2	TRBD1	TGTGCCAGCAGCTTCACAGGGGGCCATGCCTTGTTTTTT	CASSFTGGHALFF
TRBJ1-5	.	TRBV28	TRBD1	TGTGCCAGCAGAACCGGGACAGGGGTTCAGCCCCAGCATTTT	CASRTGTGVQPQHF
TRBJ1-2	.	TRBV9	TRBD1	TGTGCCAGCAGCGCGCCATACAGGGGGCGGAGCGGCTACACCTTC	CASSAPYRGRSGYTF
TRBJ2-6	.	TRBV11-1	.	TGTGCCAGCAGCCACAGGTCTGGGGCCAACGTCCTGACTTTC	CASSHRSGANVLTF
TRBJ2-2	.	TRBV6-5	TRBD2	TGTGCCAGCAGTTTAGCGGGGGGGACCGGGGAGCTGTTTTTT	CASSLAGGTGELFF
TRBJ2-3	.	TRBV29-1	.	TGCAGCGTTGAAGGGCCAACAGATACGCAGTATTTT	CSVEGPTDTQYF
TRBJ1-1	few	TRBV29-1	TRBD1	TGCAGCGCCCTGACAGGGGGGACTGAAGCTTTCTTT	CSALTGGTEAFF
TRBJ2-1	.	TRBV29-1	TRBD1	TGCAGCGCCAGGGGGACAGCCTACAATGAGCAGTTCTTC	CSARGTAYNEQFF
TRBJ1-5	.	TRBV6-6	.	TGTGCCAGCAGTCCTCTTGGGGGGAATCAGCCCCAGCATTTT	CASSPLGGNQPQHF
TRBJ1-2	.	TRBV7-8	TRBD1	TGTGCCAGCAGCCAGGGACAGACTCGTGGCTACACCTTC	CASSQGQTRGYTF
TRBJ1-5	.	TRBV19	.	TGTGCCAGTAGTATAGGGACAGAACATCAGCCCCAGCATTTT	CASSIGTEHQPQHF
TRBJ1-5	few	TRBV6-4	TRBD1	TGTGCCAGCAGTGAGTCGGGACAGGGGAATCAGCCCCAGCATTTT	CASSESGQGNQPQHF
TRBJ2-7	.	TRBV6-5	TRBD1	TGTGCCAGCAGCCGGGACAGACAATACGAGCAGTACTTC	CASSRDRQYEQYF
TRBJ2-7	.	TRBV7-9	.	TGTGCCAGCAGCTTAAATCAGGGAGGCGAGCAGTACTTC	CASSLNQGGEQYF
TRBJ1-2	once	TRBV7-2	.	TGTGCCAGCAGCCCCGAGGCAGGGTTCTATGGCTACACCTTC	CASSPEAGFYGYTF
TRBJ2-2	.	TRBV10-3	.	TGTGCCATCAGTGACAGATCCACCGGGGAGCTGTTTTTT	CAISDRSTGELFF
TRBJ2-1	.	TRBV27	.	TGTGCCAGCAGTTTAGAGCGAAGCCCCTACAATGAGCAGTTCTTC	CASSLERSPYNEQFF
TRBJ2-3	.	TRBV28	TRBD2	TGCCTTTCGGTTGGCGCGGGAGTTGGGGATACGCAGTATTTT	CLSVGAGVGDTQYF
TRBJ1-5	once	TRBV12-3/TRBV12-4	.	TGTGCCAGCAGTCGAGACAGCGATCAGCCCCAGCATTTT	CASSRDSDQPQHF
TRBJ2-3	.	TRBV28	.	TGTGCCAGCACGACAGGTGGGACAGATACGCAGTATTTT	CASTTGGTDTQYF
TRBJ2-7	.	TRBV13	TRBD2	TGTGCCAGCAGCCCGCTACTAGCGGGGTCCTACGAGCAGTACTTC	CASSPLLAGSYEQYF
TRBJ2-1	few	TRBV21-1	.	TGTGCCAGCAATTGTAGCGGGAGCTCCTACAATGAGCAGTTCTTC	CASNCSGSSYNEQFF
TRBJ1-5	.	TRBV30	TRBD1	TGTGCCTGGAGTCGAGGAGGGCAGGGGGCCCAGCATTTT	CAWSRGGQGAQHF
TRBJ2-7	.	TRBV6-5	TRBD2	TGTGCCAGCGGCAGAGGACTAGCGGGAGGCGAGCAGTACTTC	CASGRGLAGGEQYF
TRBJ2-7	.	TRBV9	TRBD2	TGTGCCAGCAGCGTAGGTCCGGGGGGACTATACGAGCAGTACTTC	CASSVGPGGLYEQYF
TRBJ1-1	.	TRBV6-5	.	TGTGCCAGCAGCAGGGCTGGTAGGATGAACACTGAAGCTTTCTTT	CASSRAGRMNTEAFF
TRBJ1-1	once	TRBV28	TRBD1	TGTGCCAGCAGGCCTTCAACAGGGGGCGGCCCGGGGAGCGCTGAAGCTTTCTTT	CASRPSTGGGPGSAEAFF
TRBJ2-7	many	TRBV5-6	TRBD1	TGTGCCAGCAGCGGACAGGGAGACCCCTACGAGCAGTACTTC	CASSGQGDPYEQYF
TRBJ1-5	.	TRBV9	TRBD1	TGTGCCAGTTTGGACAGGGTTGGTAGTCAGCCCCAGCATTTT	CASLDRVGSQPQHF
TRBJ1-6	.	TRBV27	.	TGTGCCAGCAGATACTCCTATAATTCACCCCTCCACTTT	CASRYSYNSPLHF
TRBJ1-2	.	TRBV6-6	.	TGTGCCAGCAGTTTCGGACTTTCCTATGGCTACACCTTC	CASSFGLSYGYTF
TRBJ2-3	.	TRBV4-2	TRBD2	TGTGCCAGCAGCCTCCCGACTAGCGGGGGGACCACAGATACGCAGTATTTT	CASSLPTSGGTTDTQYF